The 6 T cell receptor beta chains given below trace back to one sample, sequenced in a study of vaccination and CD4 T cells after COVID-19. With the Oncomine TCR Beta short-read assay, DNA from cultured CD4+ T cells was sequenced. TCRdb re-called the PCR reads with MiXCR, one entry per CDR3 protein. The sample has around 10,000 distinct CDR3 sequences, about 59% seen once. For these receptors, no antigen is known. The sample's treatment: roughly 10-day PBMC culture with coronavirus spike peptide pools or control peptides (ViraFEST assay). The sample comprised CD4+ T cells from blood, cultured in vitro. The receptor source for this set is a human donor who had recovered from COVID-19.

CDR3 residues: CASSYPDRGTRETQYF. The CDR3 DNA reads TGTGCCAGCAGTTACCCGGACAGGGGCACTCGGGAGACCCAGTACTTC. The gene calls are TRBV6-2 or TRBV6-3 and TRBJ2-5; 9 bases agree with TRBD1. V trimming: 2 bases; J trimming: 5 bases; junction bases outside the gene matches: 9. Germline CDR1 and CDR2: MNHEY and SVGEGT. This CDR3 has 16 amino acids.

The J gene is TRBJ2-3, the V gene TRBV6-2 or TRBV6-3, with 8 bases aligning to TRBD2. Germline CDR1 and CDR2: MNHEY and SVGEGT. V trimming: 6 bases; J trimming: 9 bases; junction bases outside the gene matches: 8. The CDR3 spans 13 residues. The CDR3 is CASSPWGGRTQYF. CDR3 in DNA: TGTGCCAGCAGCCCATGGGGCGGGAGGACGCAGTATTTT.

Remarks on this clonotype: A much bigger clone sits one base away, suggesting this may be a read error. The chain links TRBV15 to TRBJ2-5; 8 nucleotides align to TRBD1. Germline values: CDR1 LNHNV, CDR2 YYDKDF (reference sequence). This CDR3 contains 14 residues. V was clipped by 11 bases and J by 3 bases; unmatched bases: 11. CDR3 sequence (DNA): TGTGCCGCAAACGTCGGACAGGGTGAAGAGACCCAGTACTTC. It codes for CAANVGQGEETQYF.

The chain joins TRBV12-3 or TRBV12-4 to TRBJ1-2; no clear D. The germline V and J ends were trimmed by 3 bases and 4 bases, with 15 bases remaining between them. The CDR3 loop spans 15 amino acids. CDR3 protein: CASSFLGGTLYGYTF. CDR3 bases: TGTGCCAGCAGTTTCTTAGGTGGCACCCTCTATGGCTACACCTTC.

The chain recombines TRBV12-2 with TRBJ2-3; TRBD1 is the table's D call and was not checked against the DNA. TRBV12-2 corresponds to a pseudogene. The CDR3 covers 17 residues. This CDR3 reads CASRLTRRGGGTDTQYF. The CDR3 DNA is TGTGCAAGTCGCCTGACTAGAAGGGGGGGGGGGACAGATACGCAGTATTTT.

Written as DNA, the CDR3 is TGCAGCGTCTTAGGGCCGGGGGATGAGCAGTTCTTC. Amino acid sequence: CSVLGPGDEQFF. The rearrangement joins TRBV29-1 to TRBJ2-1; D might be TRBD2 (6 bases). Per the germline V gene, CDR1 is SQVTM and CDR2 is ANQGSEA. Trimming pared 6 bases from V and 8 bases from J, leaving 14 bases between. CDR3 length equals 12 residues.